This is a list of T cell receptor beta chains from one sample in a study of tumor-infiltrating lymphocytes in primary liver carcinoma. TCRdb processed the multiplex PCR reads anew with MiXCR; each CDR3 protein has one entry. This sample has fewer than 400,000 distinct CDR3 sequences, with 60% to 80% found just once. The sequenced sample was peripheral blood. The receptors here all came from a man aged 40-55 years with primary liver carcinoma and hepatitis B virus infection. The CDR3 runs from the conserved cysteine through the conserved F or W. A D gene is named only where the DNA matches it firmly. The size of a clone is reported for some rows only, either as once, few or many, or as a class for expanded clones.

>TRBV11-1|TRBJ2-1|.|.
CASWGGGLAGQFF
TGTGCCAGCTGGGGAGGGGGGCTAGCTGGGCAGTTCTTC
>TRBV10-3|TRBJ1-2|.|.
CAVPLGTRDSNYGYTF
TGTGCCGTTCCTTTAGGGACAAGAGATTCTAACTATGGCTACACCTTC
>TRBV4-2|TRBJ2-5|.|TRBD2
CASGQDLAGVRKTQYF
TGTGCCAGCGGCCAAGACCTAGCGGGAGTTAGGAAGACCCAGTACTTC
>TRBV29-1|TRBJ2-5|many|.
CSVEDARLGRGQETQYF
TGCAGCGTTGAAGATGCCAGGTTGGGCCGGGGGCAAGAGACCCAGTACTTC
>TRBV11-2|TRBJ2-7|.|.
CARGPSSYEQYF
TGTGCCAGGGGGCCGAGCTCCTACGAGCAGTACTTC
>TRBV21-1|TRBJ1-5|few|.
CASSKECPGEEDQPQHF
TGTGCCAGCAGCAAAGAATGTCCAGGGGAGGAGGATCAGCCCCAGCATTTT
>TRBV4-3|TRBJ1-1|many|.
CASSQDLRGRAFF
TGCGCCAGCAGCCAAGATTTGAGGGGACGAGCTTTCTTT
>TRBV11-2|TRBJ2-6|medium-sized|.
CASNPQSFGSGANVLTF
TGTGCCAGCAACCCCCAATCTTTTGGATCTGGGGCCAACGTCCTGACTTTC
>TRBV12-5|TRBJ2-1|many|.
CASGIRGNEQFF
TGTGCTAGTGGTATACGGGGCAATGAGCAGTTCTTC
>TRBV4-3|TRBJ2-5|many|.
CASSQETGQETQYF
TGCGCCAGCAGCCAAGAAACAGGACAAGAGACCCAGTACTTC
>TRBV4-3|TRBJ1-3|.|.
CASSQGWSGNTIYF
TGCGCCAGCAGCCAAGGGTGGTCGGGAAACACCATATATTTT
>TRBV5-4|TRBJ1-1|.|.
CASSLAGGSITEAFF
TGTGCCAGCAGCTTGGCCGGGGGCAGTATCACTGAAGCTTTCTTT
>TRBV4-1|TRBJ2-6|many|.
CASSQEGSGANVLTF
TGCGCCAGCAGCCAAGAGGGGTCTGGGGCCAACGTCCTGACTTTC
>TRBV5-1|TRBJ1-1|.|.
CASSPVGGLTEAFF
TGCGCCAGCAGTCCCGTCGGGGGGCTAACTGAAGCTTTCTTT
>TRBV29-1|TRBJ2-7|.|TRBD2
CSTLLAGESYEQYF
TGCAGCACCTTACTAGCGGGGGAGTCTTACGAGCAGTACTTC
>TRBV5-4|TRBJ2-6|many|.
CASSFYLSGANVLTF
TGTGCCAGCAGCTTCTACCTCTCTGGGGCCAACGTCCTGACTTTC
>TRBV10-3|TRBJ2-1|.|TRBD2
CAIGPGTSNEQFF
TGTGCCATCGGTCCCGGGACTAGCAATGAGCAGTTCTTC
>TRBV6-1|TRBJ2-7|.|.
CASSVQGGRAEQYF
TGTGCCAGCAGTGTCCAGGGCGGTAGGGCCGAGCAGTACTTC
>TRBV5-6|TRBJ1-1|many|.
CASSWGPGSGGTEAFF
TGTGCCAGCAGCTGGGGACCGGGCTCGGGGGGCACTGAAGCTTTCTTT
>TRBV12-3/TRBV12-4|TRBJ2-1|.|TRBD2
CANSLVHGSPSGGSNEHFF
TGTGCCAACAGTTTAGTTCACGGGTCTCCTAGCGGGGGATCCAATGAGCACTTCTTC
>TRBV20-1|TRBJ1-2|few|.
CSARDPREVDYTF
TGCAGTGCTAGAGATCCACGTGAAGTTGACTACACCTTC
>TRBV5-5|TRBJ2-1|.|TRBD2
CANSLGREFWGEQFF
TGTGCCAACAGCTTGGGGCGGGAGTTCTGGGGTGAGCAGTTCTTC
>TRBV6-6|TRBJ2-7|few|.
CASSHQPSGGFSYEQYF
TGTGCCAGCAGTCACCAGCCCTCAGGAGGGTTTAGCTACGAGCAGTACTTC
>TRBV4-2|TRBJ2-7|.|.
CASSGTKGYEQYF
TGTGCCAGCAGCGGAACAAAGGGGTACGAACAGTACTTC
>TRBV6-5|TRBJ2-1|many|.
CASRADAYNEQFF
TGTGCCAGCAGAGCGGACGCCTACAATGAGCAGTTCTTC
>TRBV12-5|TRBJ2-3|many|TRBD2
CASGPGLGGTDTQYF
TGTGCTAGTGGCCCCGGACTAGGAGGCACAGATACGCAGTATTTT
>TRBV30|TRBJ2-1|few|TRBD2
CAWSVSGRGNEQFF
TGTGCCTGGAGTGTAAGCGGGAGGGGGAATGAGCAGTTCTTC
>TRBV5-1|TRBJ1-2|.|TRBD1
CASSTGQGDGYTF
TGCGCCAGCAGCACAGGACAGGGGGATGGCTACACCTTC
>TRBV11-2|TRBJ2-1|many|TRBD2
CASSASSGSSYNEQFF
TGTGCCAGCAGCGCGAGTAGCGGGAGTTCATACAATGAGCAGTTCTTC
>TRBV4-2|TRBJ1-3|.|.
CASSQDYSGGVWISGNTIYF
TGTGCCAGCAGCCAAGATTACTCGGGAGGGGTGTGGATCTCTGGAAACACCATATATTTT
>TRBV29-1|TRBJ2-2|.|.
CSVDTVNTGELFF
TGCAGCGTGGACACGGTGAACACCGGGGAACTGTTTTTT